A selection of T cell receptor beta chains follows, all from one sample in a study of identical twins. TCRdb redid the calling of the 5' RACE reads with MiXCR, one entry per CDR3 protein. The sample carries 1,800,000 or so distinct CDR3 sequences, roughly 35% recorded once. Sequencing used cord blood. Receptor source: a newborn girl in good health. CDR3s include the opening cysteine and the closing phenylalanine or tryptophan. The order of the fields is D gene, J gene, V gene, clone size, CDR3 DNA, CDR3 protein. The D gene is left open where the match is weak. Where a row states a size, it is once, few, many or the class of an expanded clone; other rows omit it.

.,TRBJ2-2,TRBV4-2,.,TGTGCCAGCAGCCATCTGGACGGGGACCCCGGGGAGCTGTTTTTT,CASSHLDGDPGELFF
.,TRBJ1-1,TRBV5-1,.,TGCGCCAGCGCGCTCAGGGGAGGTGTCGCTGAAGCTTTCTTT,CASALRGGVAEAFF
TRBD2,TRBJ2-7,TRBV6-1,once,TGTGCCAGCAGTGAAGGGACTAGCGGGGGCCGAGGATCCTACGAGCAGTACTTC,CASSEGTSGGRGSYEQYF
TRBD1,TRBJ1-2,TRBV2,few,TGTGCCAGCACCTTCGACAGGGGGAATGGCTACACCTTC,CASTFDRGNGYTF
TRBD1,TRBJ2-4,TRBV12-3/TRBV12-4,few,TGTGCCAGCAGCAAACAGGGACAGATCTGGGCGTGGTACCGAACCCAAGCCAAAAACATTCAGTACTTC,CASSKQGQIWAWYRTQAKNIQYF
TRBD2,TRBJ2-1,TRBV24-1,many,TGTGCCACCAGTGACGATGGACTAGCGGGAGGCGGGAATGAGCAGTTCTTC,CATSDDGLAGGGNEQFF
TRBD1,TRBJ2-5,TRBV24-1,.,TGTGCCACCAGTGATTTGGACAGGGTAAATGGTGAGCAGTACTTC,CATSDLDRVNGEQYF
TRBD2,TRBJ2-7,TRBV5-1,.,TGCGCCAGCAGCTTGGGCGGGACTAGCGGGACTGCCTCCTACGAGCAGTACTTC,CASSLGGTSGTASYEQYF
.,TRBJ1-4,TRBV27,few,TGTGCCAGCAGCCCGGACGGGTCTAATGAAAAACTGTTTTTT,CASSPDGSNEKLFF
TRBD2,TRBJ2-7,TRBV4-2,.,TGTGCCAGCAGCCAAGTGCCTAGCGGATCCTACGAGCAGTACTTC,CASSQVPSGSYEQYF
.,TRBJ2-3,TRBV24-1,many,TGTGCCACCAGTGACCCCACTAGGACAGATACGCAGTATTTT,CATSDPTRTDTQYF
.,TRBJ2-2,TRBV7-9,.,TGTGCCAGCAGCTTAAGTGGGAGATACACCGGGGAGCTGTTTTTT,CASSLSGRYTGELFF
TRBD2,TRBJ2-3,TRBV6-1,few,TGTGCCAGCACTCAGCGGGGGACGACAGATACGCAGTATTTT,CASTQRGTTDTQYF
TRBD2,TRBJ2-4,TRBV9,.,TGTGCCAGCAGCCCGAGCGGGGGGAATCTAGCCAAAAACATTCAGTACTTC,CASSPSGGNLAKNIQYF
TRBD1,TRBJ1-1,TRBV20-1,.,TGCAGTGCTATTGGGACAGGGGGCTTCACTGAAGCTTTCTTT,CSAIGTGGFTEAFF
.,TRBJ2-5,TRBV14,.,TGTGCCAGCAGCCAAGAACCCTATAAGCAGTACTTC,CASSQEPYKQYF
.,TRBJ2-1,TRBV6-6,few,TGTGCCAGCACGGCGGACCCCCTCGATGAGCAGTTCTTC,CASTADPLDEQFF
TRBD1,TRBJ1-6,TRBV20-1,.,TGCAGTGCTCAGACAGGGGTTAATTCACCCCTCCACTTT,CSAQTGVNSPLHF